One TCR beta chain is described in this entry. Its antigen is not identified. This entry belongs to a study of T cell responses to AZD1222 COVID-19 vaccine. Here immunoSEQ multiplex PCR was the method, and the copy in TCRdb shows in-frame clones only, minus some. The data contain fewer than 150,000 clones, around 89% of them singletons. Doses given second, at about 4 or about 12 weeks, were pooled. Study-wide findings and caveats: CD4 TCRs linked to vaccination spanned spike, dominating at 160-218 and 743-854. Females made up more of the donors, who were largely white British, and clonal diversity may have come out too low.

Sequencing was performed on peripheral blood, taken 28 days after the second AZD1222 dose. The TCR was taken from an adult who received the AZD1222 COVID-19 vaccine.

CDR3 protein: CASDPPQGTSSEAFF. Here the CDR3 DNA reads TGTGCCAGCGATCCTCCACAGGGAACGTCATCTGAAGCTTTCTTT. This chain uses TRBV6-5 with TRBJ1-1; D possibly corresponds to TRBD1 (6 bases). V gave up 8 bases and J gave up 6 bases, with 22 bases separating them. The CDR3 is made up of 15 amino acids. CDR1 is MNHEY and CDR2 is SVGAGI in the germline V gene.